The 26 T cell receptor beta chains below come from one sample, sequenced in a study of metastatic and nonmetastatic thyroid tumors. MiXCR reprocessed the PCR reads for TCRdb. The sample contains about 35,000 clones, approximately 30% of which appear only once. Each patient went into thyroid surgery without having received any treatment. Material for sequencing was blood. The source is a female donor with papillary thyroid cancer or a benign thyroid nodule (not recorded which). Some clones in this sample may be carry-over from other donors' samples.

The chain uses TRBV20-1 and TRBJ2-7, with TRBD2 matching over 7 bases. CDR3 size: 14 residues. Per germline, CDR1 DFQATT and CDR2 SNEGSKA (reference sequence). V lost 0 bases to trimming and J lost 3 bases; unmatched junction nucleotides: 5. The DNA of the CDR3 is TGCAGTGCTAGAGACCAGACTAGCAGCTACGAGCAGTACTTC. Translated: CSARDQTSSYEQYF.

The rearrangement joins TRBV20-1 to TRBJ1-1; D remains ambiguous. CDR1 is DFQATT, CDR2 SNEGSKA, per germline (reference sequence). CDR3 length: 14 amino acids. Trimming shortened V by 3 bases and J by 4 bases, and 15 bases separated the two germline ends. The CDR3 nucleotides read TGCAGTGCTAGGGGTTTGCATTTTGGCACTGAAGCTTTCTTT. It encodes CSARGLHFGTEAFF.

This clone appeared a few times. In DNA, the CDR3 is TGTGCCAGCAGCTTGGCCGCGGGTTTAGGACTAGCGGGTTTTGAGCAGTTCTTC. It codes for CASSLAAGLGLAGFEQFF. The V call is TRBV5-4, the J call TRBJ2-1; 11 bases map to TRBD2. The CDR3 spans 18 residues. V was clipped by 0 bases and J by 9 bases; unmatched bases: 14. Germline-derived CDR1 and CDR2 are SGHNT and YYREEE (reference sequence).

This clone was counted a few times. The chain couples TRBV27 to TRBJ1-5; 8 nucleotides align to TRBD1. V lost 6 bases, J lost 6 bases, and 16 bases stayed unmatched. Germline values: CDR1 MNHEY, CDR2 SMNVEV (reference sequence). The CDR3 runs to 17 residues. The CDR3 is CASSQDRVRSGGQPQHF. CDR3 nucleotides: TGTGCCAGCAGCCAGGACAGGGTCCGCAGCGGCGGTCAGCCCCAGCATTTT.

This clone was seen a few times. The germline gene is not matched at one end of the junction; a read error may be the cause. CDR3 residues: CASSYGDMQYF. CDR3 sequence (DNA): TGTGCCAGCAGTTATGGAGATATGCAGTATTTC. The chain uses TRBV27 and TRBJ2-3; D gene ambiguous. Germline V lookup: CDR1 MNHEY, CDR2 SMNVEV (reference sequence). The CDR3 loop spans 11 amino acids.

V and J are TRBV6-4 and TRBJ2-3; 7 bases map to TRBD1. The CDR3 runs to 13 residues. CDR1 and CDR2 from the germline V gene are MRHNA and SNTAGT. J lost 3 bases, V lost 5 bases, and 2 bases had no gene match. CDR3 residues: CASSQGETDTQYF. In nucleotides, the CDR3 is TGTGCCAGCAGTCAGGGGGAGACAGATACGCAGTATTTT.

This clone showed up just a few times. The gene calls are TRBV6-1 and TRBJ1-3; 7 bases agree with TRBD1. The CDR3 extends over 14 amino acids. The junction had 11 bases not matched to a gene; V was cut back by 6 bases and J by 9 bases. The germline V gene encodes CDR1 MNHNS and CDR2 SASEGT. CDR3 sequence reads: CASRSGGGRSTIYF. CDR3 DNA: TGTGCCAGCAGGTCAGGGGGGGGTCGGTCCACCATATATTTT.

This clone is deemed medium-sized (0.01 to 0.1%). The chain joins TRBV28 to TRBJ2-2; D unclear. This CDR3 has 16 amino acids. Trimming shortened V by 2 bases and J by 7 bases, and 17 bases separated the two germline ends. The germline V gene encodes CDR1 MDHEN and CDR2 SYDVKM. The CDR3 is CASSLAVSGSNGELFF. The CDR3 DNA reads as TGTGCCAGCAGTTTAGCAGTCTCTGGGTCAAACGGGGAGCTGTTTTTT.

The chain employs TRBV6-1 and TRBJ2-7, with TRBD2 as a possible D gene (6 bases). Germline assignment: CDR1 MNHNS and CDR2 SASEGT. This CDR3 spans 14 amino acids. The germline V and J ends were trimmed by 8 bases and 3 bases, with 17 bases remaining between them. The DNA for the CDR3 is TGTGCCAGCTCCCGATCGGCGGGAATCTACGAGCAGTACTTC. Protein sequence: CASSRSAGIYEQYF.

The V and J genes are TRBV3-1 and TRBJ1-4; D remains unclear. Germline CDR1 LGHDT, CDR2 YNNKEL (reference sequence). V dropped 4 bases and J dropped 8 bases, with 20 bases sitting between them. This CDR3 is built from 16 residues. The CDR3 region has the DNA TGTGCCAGCAGCCTGCGTCCTGTGGGTCTGTCGGAAAAACTGTTTTTT. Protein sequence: CASSLRPVGLSEKLFF. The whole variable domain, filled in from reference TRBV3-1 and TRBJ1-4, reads DTAVSQTPKYLVTQMGNDKSIKCEQNLGHDTMYWYKQDSKKFLKIMFSYNNKELIINETVPNRFSPKSPDKAHLNLHINSLELGDSAVYFCASSLRPVGLSEKLFFGSGTQLSVL.

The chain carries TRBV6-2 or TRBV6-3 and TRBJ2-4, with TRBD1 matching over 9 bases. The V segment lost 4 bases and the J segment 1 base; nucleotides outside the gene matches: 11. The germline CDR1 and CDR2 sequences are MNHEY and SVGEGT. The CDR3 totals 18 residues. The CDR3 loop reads CASSSSGTGTRAKNIQYF. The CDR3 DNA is TGTGCCAGCAGTTCTTCCGGGACAGGGACGAGGGCCAAAAACATTCAGTACTTC.

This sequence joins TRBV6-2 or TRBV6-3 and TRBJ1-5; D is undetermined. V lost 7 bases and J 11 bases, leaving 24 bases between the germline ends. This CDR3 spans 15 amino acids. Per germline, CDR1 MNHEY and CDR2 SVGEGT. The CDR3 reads CASTPGPGPGLAQHF. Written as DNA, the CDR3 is TGTGCCAGCACCCCGGGTCCAGGTCCGGGTCTAGCCCAGCATTTT.

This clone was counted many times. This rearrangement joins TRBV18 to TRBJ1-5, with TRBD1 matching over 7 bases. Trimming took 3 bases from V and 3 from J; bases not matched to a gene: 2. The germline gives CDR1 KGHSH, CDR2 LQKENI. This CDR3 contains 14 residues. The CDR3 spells CASSPGQFNQPQHF. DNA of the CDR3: TGTGCCAGCTCACCGGGACAGTTCAATCAGCCCCAGCATTTT.

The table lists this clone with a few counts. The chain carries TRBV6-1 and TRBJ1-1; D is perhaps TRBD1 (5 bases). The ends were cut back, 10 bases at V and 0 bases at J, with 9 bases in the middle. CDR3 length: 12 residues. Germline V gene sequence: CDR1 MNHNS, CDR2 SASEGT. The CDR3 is CAIDSLNTEAFF. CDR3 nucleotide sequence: TGTGCCATCGACAGTCTGAACACTGAAGCTTTCTTT.

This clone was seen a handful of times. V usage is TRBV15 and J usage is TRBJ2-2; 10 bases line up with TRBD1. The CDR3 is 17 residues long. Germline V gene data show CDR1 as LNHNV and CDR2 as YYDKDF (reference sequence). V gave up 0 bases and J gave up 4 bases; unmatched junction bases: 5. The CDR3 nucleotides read TGTGCCACCAGCAGAGATCCGGGACAGGGGCCCACCGGGGAGCTGTTTTTT. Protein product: CATSRDPGQGPTGELFF.

The CDR3 here is CASSYSGDEQFF. The CDR3 bases are TGTGCCAGCAGTTACAGCGGGGATGAGCAGTTCTTC. The chain couples TRBV6-5 to TRBJ2-1; 7 nucleotides match TRBD2. CDR1 is MNHEY and CDR2 is SVGAGI in the germline V gene. The CDR3 is 12 amino acids. After removal of 2 bases from V and 8 bases from J, the junction contained 0 bases not matched to a gene.

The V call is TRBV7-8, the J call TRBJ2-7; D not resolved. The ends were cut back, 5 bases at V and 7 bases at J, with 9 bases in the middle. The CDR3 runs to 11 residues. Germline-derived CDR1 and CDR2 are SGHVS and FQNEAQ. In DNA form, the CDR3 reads TGTGCCAGCAGCCTAACAAGGGAGCAGTACTTC. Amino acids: CASSLTREQYF.

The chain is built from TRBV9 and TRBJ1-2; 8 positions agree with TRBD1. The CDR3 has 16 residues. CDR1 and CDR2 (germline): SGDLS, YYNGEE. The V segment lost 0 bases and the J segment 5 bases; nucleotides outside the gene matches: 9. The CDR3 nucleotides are TGTGCCAGCAGCGTAGATCCGTCCGGGACAGGATATGGCTACACCTTC. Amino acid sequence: CASSVDPSGTGYGYTF. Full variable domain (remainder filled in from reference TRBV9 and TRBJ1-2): DSGVTQTPKHLITATGQRVTLRCSPRSGDLSVYWYQQSLDQGLQFLIQYYNGEERAKGNILERFSAQQFPDLHSELNLSSLELGDSALYFCASSVDPSGTGYGYTFGSGTRLTVV.

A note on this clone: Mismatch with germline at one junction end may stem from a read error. CDR3 loop: CASSHSPGSREQYF. The CDR3 DNA is TGTGCCAGCAGTCATTCACCGGGGTCAAGGGAGCAGTACTTC. The chain has TRBV6-9 and TRBJ2-7; tentative D call: TRBD2 (5 bases). Per germline, CDR1 MNHGY and CDR2 SVAAGI. This CDR3 is built from 14 residues.

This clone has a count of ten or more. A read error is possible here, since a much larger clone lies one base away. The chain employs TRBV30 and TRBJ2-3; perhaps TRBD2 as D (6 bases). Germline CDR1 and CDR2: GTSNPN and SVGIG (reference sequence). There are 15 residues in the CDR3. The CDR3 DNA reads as TGTGCCTGGAGTGTAGGAGGGTTCGGGGCAGATGCGCAGTATTTT. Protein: CAWSVGGFGADAQYF.

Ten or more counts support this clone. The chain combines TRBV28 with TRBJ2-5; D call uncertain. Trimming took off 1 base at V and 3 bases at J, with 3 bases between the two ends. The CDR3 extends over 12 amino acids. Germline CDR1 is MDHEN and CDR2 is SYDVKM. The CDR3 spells CASSLLEETQYF. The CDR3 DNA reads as TGTGCCAGCAGTTTATTAGAAGAGACCCAGTACTTC.

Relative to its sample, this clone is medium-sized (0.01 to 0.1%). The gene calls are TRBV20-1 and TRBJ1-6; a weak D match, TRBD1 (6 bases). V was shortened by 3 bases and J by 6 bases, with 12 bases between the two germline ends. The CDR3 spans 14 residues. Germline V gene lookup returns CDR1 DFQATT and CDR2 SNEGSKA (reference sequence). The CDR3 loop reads CSASHGQINSPLHF. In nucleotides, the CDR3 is TGCAGTGCTAGTCACGGACAGATTAATTCACCCCTCCACTTT.

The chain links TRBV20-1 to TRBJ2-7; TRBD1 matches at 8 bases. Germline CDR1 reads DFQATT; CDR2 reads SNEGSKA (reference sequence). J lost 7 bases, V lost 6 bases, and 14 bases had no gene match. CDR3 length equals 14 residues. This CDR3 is CSAHVGQVIGEQYF. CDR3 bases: TGCAGTGCCCATGTGGGACAGGTGATAGGGGAGCAGTACTTC.

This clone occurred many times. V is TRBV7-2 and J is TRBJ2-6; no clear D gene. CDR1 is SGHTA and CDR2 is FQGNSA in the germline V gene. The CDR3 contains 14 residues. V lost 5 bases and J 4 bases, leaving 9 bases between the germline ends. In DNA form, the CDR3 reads TGTGCCAGCAGCCCCGGCCTGGGGGCCAACGTCCTGACTTTC. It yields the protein CASSPGLGANVLTF.

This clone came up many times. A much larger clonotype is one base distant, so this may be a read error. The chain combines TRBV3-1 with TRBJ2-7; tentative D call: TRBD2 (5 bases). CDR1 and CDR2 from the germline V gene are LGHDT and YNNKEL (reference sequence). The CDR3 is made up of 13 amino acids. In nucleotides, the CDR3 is TGTGCCAGCAGCCCCGGGGAAACCTACGGGCAGTACTTC. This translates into CASSPGETYGQYF.

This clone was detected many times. Written as DNA, the CDR3 is TGTGCCAGCAGCCTCCGTCCTAGCGGGGCCTACGAGCAGTACTTC. Residues: CASSLRPSGAYEQYF. The chain recombines TRBV9 with TRBJ2-7, with 9 bases identical to TRBD2. There are 15 residues in the CDR3. Germline V gene data show CDR1 as SGDLS and CDR2 as YYNGEE. Unmatched junction bases numbered 7, after V lost 4 bases and J lost 2 bases.